The rows below give T cell receptor beta chains drawn from one sample of a study of OX40 agonist ivuxolimab in advanced cancers. The assay was immunoSEQ multiplex PCR, and TCRdb's table has in-frame clones only and misses some. The sample lists around 100,000 clones, approximately 90% occurring once. Here the sequenced sample was CD4+ or CD8+ T cells sorted from blood, taken in a trial of the OX40 agonist ivuxolimab. Receptor source: an adult with an advanced solid tumor such as melanoma, head and neck, liver or kidney cancer. Each CDR3 is given without its conserved first and last residue.

v_call,cdr3_length,cdr3_aa
TRBV6-5,12,ASSRTGRTGELF
TRBV7-2,14,ASSQRGASGRREQY
TRBV2,12,ASKRNSGANVLT
TRBV15,14,ATSRGGSIRDTEAF
TRBV2,11,ASTLLGQDEQY
TRBV7-2,14,ASSLRHGATNEKLF
TRBV9,11,ASSVVGASEQF
TRBV10-2,13,ASSSSGSVLDTQY
TRBV27,12,ASMRRASGNTIY
TRBV11-1,15,ASSFGDLAGVRETQY
TRBV5-5,13,ASSVGDYGSYEQY
TRBV7-2,12,ASSLQGSAGELF
TRBV5-6,13,ASSFLAARYNEQF
TRBV11-2,15,ASSLVLASGYRETQY
TRBV6-5,12,ASSYDTAATEAF
TRBV18,13,ASSPRTGESYEQY
TRBV10-2,13,ASGRASGNRYEQY
TRBV5-6,15,ASSLRRLAGRNNEQF
TRBV29-1,11,SVERGLYNEQF
TRBV19,13,ASSIQGARSKEQF
TRBV5-1,12,ASSLVAGSAEAF
TRBV13,14,ASSLPGGRSYNEQF
TRBV7-8,12,ASSLGTHTGELF
TRBV28,10,ASSLTRDRAL
TRBV28,10,ASSQQGTEAF
TRBV18,14,ASSLSRTGLNEKLF
TRBV28,11,ASSESIRYEQY
TRBV18,12,ASSPPNPNTEAF
TRBV6-6,11,ASSYTRWQPQH
TRBV4-2,14,ASSQERGRALNEQF
TRBV25-1,13,ASSDGGRVGEKLF
TRBV6-1,11,ASSPRQADEQF
TRBV7-9,15,ASQKGARVSLNEKLF
TRBV6-5,13,ASNPAGGPKYEQY
TRBV7-9,9,ASSLSARQF
TRBV27,13,ASRPGHHGYNEQF
TRBV19,12,ASSTGTLNEKLF